Shown below are 20 T cell receptor beta chains from a single sample sequenced in a study of cytomegalovirus exposure and HLA in healthy donors. The primer mix had 60 Vbeta and 13 Jbeta primers. Produced via immunoSEQ multiplex PCR; TCRdb's table is partial and in-frame only. In the table there are 140,000 to 150,000 clones, 75% of which are singletons. Source material: PBMCs. The source of these receptors is a man aged 25-45 years in good health and CMV-seronegative.

This rearrangement joins TRBV4-2 to TRBJ1-5, with D perhaps matching TRBD1 (5 bases). The CDR3 spans 14 residues. Germline V gene lookup returns CDR1 LGHNA and CDR2 YNFKEQ. V was trimmed by 3 bases and J by 7 bases, leaving 13 bases between them. In nucleotides, the CDR3 is TGTGCCAGCAGCCAGGGCAGGGTTGACCAGCCCCAGCATTTT. It specifies CASSQGRVDQPQHF.

The V call is TRBV7-2, the J call TRBJ1-5, with D hard to call. Per the germline V gene, CDR1 is SGHTA and CDR2 is FQGNSA. The CDR3 runs 15 residues. The V end lost 1 base, the J end lost 0 bases, and 7 bases lay between the germline ends. CDR3 nucleotide sequence: TGTGCCAGCAGCTTAGACAGCCGTAGCAATCAGCCCCAGCATTTT. As protein: CASSLDSRSNQPQHF.

The chain combines TRBV4-1 with TRBJ1-1; D possibly corresponds to TRBD1 (5 bases). The germline V and J ends were trimmed by 3 bases and 11 bases, with 13 bases remaining between them. There are 12 residues in the CDR3. Germline V gene lookup returns CDR1 MGHRA and CDR2 YSYEKL. The CDR3 here is CASSQEQGVAFF. Written as DNA, the CDR3 is TGCGCCAGCAGCCAGGAGCAGGGTGTGGCTTTCTTT.

This rearrangement joins TRBV10-3 to TRBJ1-1; possibly TRBD1 for D (6 bases). Trimming shortened V by 6 bases and J by 7 bases, and 9 bases separated the two germline ends. In germline, CDR1 is ENHRY, CDR2 SYGVKD. The CDR3 extends over 11 amino acids. CDR3 in amino acids: CAISGQNEAFF. CDR3 nucleotide sequence: TGTGCCATCAGCGGACAGAATGAAGCTTTCTTT.

DNA of the CDR3: TGTGCCAGCAGTTTACCGACGGCGGATTTTGGGGGCTACACCTTC. Its translation is CASSLPTADFGGYTF. The rearrangement links TRBV28 to TRBJ1-2, with unresolved D. This CDR3 region has 15 residues. Deletions cut 2 bases from V and 8 bases from J, with 18 bases between. Germline V CDR1 and CDR2: MDHEN, SYDVKM.

This chain uses TRBV5-4 with TRBJ2-1; 8 bases fit TRBD2. V trimming: 4 bases; J trimming: 1 base; junction bases outside the gene matches: 10. The CDR3 is made up of 17 amino acids. The germline V gene encodes CDR1 SGHNT and CDR2 YYREEE (reference sequence). As DNA, the CDR3 is TGTGCCAGCAGCCCCAGGACCGAGCGGGGGTCCTACAATGAGCAGTTCTTC. This translates into CASSPRTERGSYNEQFF.

The chain recombines TRBV6-1 with TRBJ2-3; 8 positions match TRBD2. The CDR3 runs 15 residues. The V segment lost 4 bases and the J segment 4 bases; nucleotides outside the gene matches: 7. CDR1 MNHNS and CDR2 SASEGT come from the germline V gene. CDR3 coding DNA: TGTGCCAGCAGTGTCGTAGCGGGGCCCGCAGATACGCAGTATTTT. Its translation is CASSVVAGPADTQYF.

The rearrangement links TRBV5-1 to TRBJ2-3, with D possibly being TRBD1 (5 bases). Trimming took 0 bases from V and 2 from J, leaving 7 bases between them. The CDR3 runs to 14 residues. CDR1 is SGHRS, CDR2 YFSETQ, per germline. The CDR3 is CASSLDRPTDTQYF. CDR3 DNA: TGCGCCAGCAGCTTGGACAGGCCCACAGATACGCAGTATTTT.

As concerns this clone: One end of the junction does not line up with germline, which may come from a read error. The chain couples TRBV5-1 to TRBJ2-4; 10 positions match TRBD2. Germline V gene lookup returns CDR1 SGHRS and CDR2 YFSETQ. The CDR3 extends over 19 amino acids. CDR3 sequence (DNA): TGCGCCAGCAGCTTGAACTTGCCTAGCGGGAGTTCGGGCAAAAACAGTCAGTACTTC. It specifies CASSLNLPSGSSGKNSQYF.

This sequence joins TRBV5-6 and TRBJ1-2, with 8 positions matching TRBD1. The germline V gene has CDR1 SGHDT and CDR2 YYEEEE. V lost 0 bases, J lost 4 bases, and 5 bases stayed unmatched. CDR3 length: 15 residues. DNA for the CDR3: TGTGCCAGCAGCTTGGGCCAGGGGGCGCTCTATGGCTACACCTTC. Translating gives CASSLGQGALYGYTF.

This sequence joins TRBV28 and TRBJ2-1; 7 nucleotides agree with TRBD1. With V trimmed by 10 bases and J by 0 bases, 6 bases remained unmatched. CDR1 and CDR2 from the germline V gene are MDHEN and SYDVKM. The CDR3 contains 14 residues. CDR3 in amino acids: CATLGQDSYNEQFF. The CDR3 coding sequence is TGTGCCACCCTCGGACAGGACTCCTACAATGAGCAGTTCTTC.

This clone has a handful of counts. The chain is built from TRBV4-1 and TRBJ1-1; 10 bases map to TRBD1. Germline V gene lookup returns CDR1 MGHRA and CDR2 YSYEKL. V was pared by 5 bases and J by 5 bases, with 2 bases of the junction left unmatched. The CDR3 extends over 13 amino acids. The CDR3 protein is CASSGDRGTEAFF. CDR3 in DNA: TGCGCCAGCAGCGGGGACAGGGGTACTGAAGCTTTCTTT.

The J gene is TRBJ1-2, the V gene TRBV11-2; D not resolved. Germline V gene lookup returns CDR1 SGHAT and CDR2 FQNNGV. Trimming took off 5 bases at V and 8 bases at J, with 21 bases between the two ends. The CDR3 spans 15 residues. Here the CDR3 reads CASSPGRTSMEGYTF. The DNA of the CDR3 is TGTGCCAGCAGCCCGGGCCGGACTTCTATGGAGGGCTACACCTTC.

This rearrangement joins TRBV7-8 to TRBJ1-2, with no clear D. Germline V CDR1 and CDR2: SGHVS, FQNEAQ. The CDR3 sequence is 12 residues long. With 4 bases removed from V and 0 bases from J, the gap between germline ends came to 3 bases. The CDR3 nucleotides read TGTGCCAGCAGCTACACTAACTATGGCTACACCTTC. It codes for CASSYTNYGYTF.

About this clone itself: Distinct nucleotide sequences in the sample also encode this CDR3. V and J are TRBV15 and TRBJ1-5; 9 bases match TRBD1. The germline CDR1 and CDR2 sequences are LNHNV and YYDKDF (reference sequence). The V gene end was trimmed by 4 bases and the J gene end by 7 bases; junction bases not matched to a gene: 8. This CDR3 spans 15 amino acids. CDR3 DNA sequence: TGTGCCACCAGCACTACAGGACAGGGGAAACAGCCCCAGCATTTT. This codes for CATSTTGQGKQPQHF.

The rearrangement joins TRBV2 to TRBJ1-5; D may be TRBD1 (6 bases). This CDR3 has 13 residues. CDR1 and CDR2 (germline): SNHLY, FYNNEI. Deletions cut 3 bases from V and 6 bases from J, with 9 bases between. CDR3 DNA: TGTGCCAGCAGTGAGGGGGCTAGTCAGCCCCAGCATTTT. It translates to CASSEGASQPQHF.

The table lists this clone with a few counts. The V gene is TRBV9, the J gene TRBJ2-7; 7 bases align to TRBD2. Per germline, CDR1 SGDLS and CDR2 YYNGEE. V was pared by 4 bases and J by 6 bases, with 10 bases of the junction left unmatched. The CDR3 consists of 14 residues. CDR3 loop: CASSPGLGGSEQYF. CDR3 bases: TGTGCCAGCAGCCCTGGACTGGGGGGGAGCGAGCAGTACTTC.

This chain uses TRBV6-1 with TRBJ2-5; TRBD2 agrees at 8 bases. Germline CDR1 is MNHNS and CDR2 is SASEGT. The CDR3 is 13 residues long. The V segment lost 9 bases and the J segment 3 bases; nucleotides outside the gene matches: 6. Here the CDR3 DNA reads TGTGCCAGTAAACGGGGGGGTGAAGAGACCCAGTACTTC. This encodes CASKRGGEETQYF.

This clone appeared a few times. Other nucleotide sequences from this sample produce the same CDR3. In DNA form, the CDR3 reads TGTGCCAGTAGTATCTCAGGGGGGAATCAGCCCCAGCATTTT. Protein product: CASSISGGNQPQHF. J is TRBJ1-5 and V is TRBV19, with 7 bases that match TRBD1. The CDR3 runs 14 residues. The V and J ends lost 3 bases and 4 bases, in that order; junction bases with no gene match: 3. Germline CDR1 is LNHDA and CDR2 is SQIVND (reference sequence). Full variable domain (outside the CDR3, taken from reference TRBV19 and TRBJ1-5): DGGITQSPKYLFRKEGQNVTLSCEQNLNHDAMYWYRQDPGQGLRLIYYSQIVNDFQKGDIAEGYSVSREKKESFPLTVTSAQKNPTAFYLCASSISGGNQPQHFGDGTRLSIL.

The rearrangement links TRBV7-2 to TRBJ2-5, with D maybe TRBD2 (5 bases). Germline V gene data show CDR1 as SGHTA and CDR2 as FQGNSA. The CDR3 is 14 residues long. Between the trimmed V and J ends, which lost 5 bases and 1 base, there was a span of 11 bases. The CDR3 bases are TGTGCCAGCAGCCCCGGACTGCTCCAAGAGACCCAGTACTTC. Its protein product is CASSPGLLQETQYF.